The 2 T cell receptor beta chains below come from one sample, sequenced in a study of T cells in Graves' hyperthyroidism and ophthalmopathy (dated by TCRdb to about 2019). Libraries came from multiplex PCR. TCRdb lists the instrument as Illumina HiSeq 2000. The TCR beta CDR3 regions were amplified from RNA transcripts. A first-round RT-PCR of the TCR CDR3 used the HTBI primer set with the Qiagen OneStep RT-PCR kit. The raw public data were reprocessed by TCRdb itself: fastp quality trimming at Q25, MiXCR clonotype calling, in-frame beta chains only. Entries that share a CDR3 protein sequence are merged under the most common genes and DNA. Here the sample has about 660,000 distinct CDR3 sequences; roughly 45% occur a single time. Under 8% of the sample goes to the ten largest clones. The source material was peripheral blood or thyroid tissue (not recorded which). The receptors derive from an adult man with Graves' disease, either hyperthyroidism or ophthalmopathy (not recorded which).

The V call is TRBV29-1, the J call TRBJ2-7, with a possible D match to TRBD1 (5 bases). Trimming stripped 2 bases from V and 2 bases from J, with 10 bases between. Per germline, CDR1 SQVTM and CDR2 ANQGSEA. CDR3 length equals 13 residues. CDR3 DNA: TGCAGCGTTGAAAAGGACATCCCCTACGAGCAGTACTTC. Its protein product is CSVEKDIPYEQYF.

The chain carries TRBV2 and TRBJ2-5; 12 nucleotides line up with TRBD2. Germline V gene lookup returns CDR1 SNHLY and CDR2 FYNNEI. CDR3 length: 18 amino acids. The J segment lost 0 bases and the V segment lost 1 base, leaving 6 bases of the junction unmatched. This chain's CDR3 is CASSEGLAGVLYQETQYF. CDR3 nucleotide sequence: TGTGCCAGCAGTGAAGGACTAGCGGGAGTCTTGTACCAAGAGACCCAGTACTTC.